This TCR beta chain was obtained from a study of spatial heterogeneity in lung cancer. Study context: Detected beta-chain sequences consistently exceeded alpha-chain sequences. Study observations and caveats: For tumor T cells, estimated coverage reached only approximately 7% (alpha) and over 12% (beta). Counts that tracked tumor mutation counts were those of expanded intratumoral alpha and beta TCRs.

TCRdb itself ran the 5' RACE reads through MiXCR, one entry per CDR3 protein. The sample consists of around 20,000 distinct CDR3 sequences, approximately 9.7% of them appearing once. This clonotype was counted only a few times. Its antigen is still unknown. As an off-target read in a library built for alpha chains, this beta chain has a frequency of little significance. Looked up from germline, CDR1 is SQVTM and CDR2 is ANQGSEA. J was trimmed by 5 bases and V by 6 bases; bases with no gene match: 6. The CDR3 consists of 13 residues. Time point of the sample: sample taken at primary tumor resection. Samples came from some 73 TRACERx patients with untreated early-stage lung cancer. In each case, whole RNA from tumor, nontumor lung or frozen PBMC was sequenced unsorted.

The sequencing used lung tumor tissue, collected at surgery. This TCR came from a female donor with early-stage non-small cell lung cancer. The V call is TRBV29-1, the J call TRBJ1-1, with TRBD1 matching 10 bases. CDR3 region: CSVTTGGETEAFF. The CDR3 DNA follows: TGCAGCGTAACGACAGGGGGCGAAACTGAAGCTTTCTTT.